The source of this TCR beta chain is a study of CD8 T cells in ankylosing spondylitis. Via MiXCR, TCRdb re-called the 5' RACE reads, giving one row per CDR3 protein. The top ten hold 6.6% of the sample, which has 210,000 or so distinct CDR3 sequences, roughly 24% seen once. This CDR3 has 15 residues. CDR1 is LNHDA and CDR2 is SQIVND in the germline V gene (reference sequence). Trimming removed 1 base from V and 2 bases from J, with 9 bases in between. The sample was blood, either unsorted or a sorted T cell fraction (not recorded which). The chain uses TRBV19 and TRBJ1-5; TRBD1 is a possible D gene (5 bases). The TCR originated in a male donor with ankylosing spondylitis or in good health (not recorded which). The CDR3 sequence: CASSIGGRGNQPQHF. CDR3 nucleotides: TGTGCCAGTAGTATAGGAGGCAGGGGCAATCAGCCCCAGCATTTT. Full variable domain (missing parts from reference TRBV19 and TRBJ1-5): DGGITQSPKYLFRKEGQNVTLSCEQNLNHDAMYWYRQDPGQGLRLIYYSQIVNDFQKGDIAEGYSVSREKKESFPLTVTSAQKNPTAFYLCASSIGGRGNQPQHFGDGTRLSIL.